This passage covers 14 T cell receptor beta chains from one sample sequenced in a study of regulatory and conventional T cells in RAG deficiency. Regulatory T cells were sorted from blood as CD4+ CD25-high CD127-low cells. Sequenced by immunoSEQ multiplex PCR; TCRdb stores in-frame clones only, minus some. This sample yields 10,000 to 15,000 clones, of which 94% are seen a single time; over 1.2% belongs to the top ten. These data also featured in a second study, about regulatory T cells. As that study records: Primers: 52 TRBV forward and 13 TRBJ reverse.

The sequencing sample was made of CD127- CD25+ CD4+ Tregs sorted from blood. The receptor source for this set is a human donor in good health.

The chain employs TRBV9 and TRBJ2-1, with 8 bases aligning to TRBD2. Trimming at V came to 1 base and at J to 3 bases, leaving 6 bases not matched to a gene. CDR3 size: 16 residues. CDR1 and CDR2 (germline): SGDLS, YYNGEE. The CDR3 here is CASSVSAGGLYNEQFF. The CDR3 DNA reads TGTGCCAGCAGCGTATCGGCGGGGGGCCTCTACAATGAGCAGTTCTTC.

V usage is TRBV6-1 and J usage is TRBJ2-5; D perhaps matches TRBD2 (5 bases). Per germline, CDR1 MNHNS and CDR2 SASEGT. With 8 bases removed from V and 7 bases from J, the gap between germline ends came to 11 bases. The CDR3 contains 11 residues. Here the CDR3 reads CASGREGTQYF. The DNA of the CDR3 is TGTGCCAGCGGGAGAGAGGGGACCCAGTACTTC.

The chain has TRBV4-2 and TRBJ2-1; D possibly corresponds to TRBD2 (5 bases). The CDR3 contains 16 residues. Trimming left V 1 base short and J 4 bases short, with 14 bases between. CDR1 is LGHNA, CDR2 YNFKEQ, per germline. CDR3 sequence (DNA): TGTGCCAGCAGCCAAGGCTTAACGGGGAGATACAATGAGCAGTTCTTC. Translation: CASSQGLTGRYNEQFF.

This CDR3 reads CASSPGYYEKLFF. DNA of the CDR3: TGTGCCAGCAGCCCTGGGTACTACGAAAAACTGTTTTTT. The chain carries TRBV5-5 and TRBJ1-4, with unresolved D. The CDR3 sequence is 13 residues long. Trimming removed 4 bases at V and 8 bases at J, with 12 bases between. In germline, CDR1 is SGHKS, CDR2 YYEKEE (reference sequence).

The gene calls are TRBV7-9 and TRBJ1-4; 10 nucleotides align to TRBD1. J lost 2 bases, V lost 5 bases, and 5 bases had no gene match. Germline V gene sequence: CDR1 SEHNR, CDR2 FQNEAQ (reference sequence). This CDR3 is 16 amino acids long. In DNA form, the CDR3 reads TGTGCCAGCAGCCCGGGACAGGGGTGGACTAATGAAAAACTGTTTTTT. It yields the protein CASSPGQGWTNEKLFF.

The V gene is TRBV9, the J gene TRBJ1-3; no reliable D call. The CDR3 loop spans 12 amino acids. The V end was cut by 7 bases, the J end by 4 bases, with 9 bases between. The germline gives CDR1 SGDLS, CDR2 YYNGEE. CDR3: CASGDLGNTIYF. In nucleotides, the CDR3 is TGTGCCAGCGGAGACCTCGGAAACACCATATATTTT.

CDR3: CASLHGQGLLGYTF. The CDR3 region has the DNA TGTGCCAGCCTACATGGACAGGGTCTGTTGGGCTACACCTTC. The V gene is TRBV28, the J gene TRBJ1-2; TRBD1 aligns across 8 bases. The V gene end was trimmed by 8 bases and the J gene end by 8 bases; junction bases not matched to a gene: 13. Germline assignment: CDR1 MDHEN and CDR2 SYDVKM. CDR3 length: 14 residues.

The chain is built from TRBV29-1 and TRBJ2-3, with 7 bases aligning to TRBD2. After removal of 3 bases from V and 6 bases from J, the junction contained 6 bases not matched to a gene. CDR3 size: 13 residues. Germline loops: CDR1 SQVTM, CDR2 ANQGSEA. CDR3 sequence: CSVDSRGIDTQYF. CDR3 sequence (DNA): TGCAGCGTTGACTCGCGGGGGATCGATACGCAGTATTTT.

CDR3 loop: CSVETGGSGYTF. The CDR3 coding sequence is TGCAGCGTAGAGACAGGGGGCTCTGGCTACACCTTC. The V and J genes are TRBV29-1 and TRBJ1-2; the match to TRBD1 covers 10 bases. CDR1 is SQVTM and CDR2 is ANQGSEA in the germline V gene. The trim removed 6 bases at V and 7 bases at J, leaving 5 bases unmatched. The CDR3 consists of 12 residues.

The chain carries TRBV6-5 and TRBJ2-3; 7 bases map to TRBD2. The V gene's germline CDR1 is MNHEY and CDR2 SVGAGI. The CDR3 covers 16 residues. The V and J ends lost 2 bases and 3 bases, in that order; junction bases with no gene match: 8. The CDR3 spells CASSYAKTGGTDTQYF. The CDR3 nucleotides read TGTGCCAGCAGTTACGCGAAGACGGGGGGTACAGATACGCAGTATTTT.

The chain joins TRBV10-1 to TRBJ1-1, with 7 bases matching TRBD1. The ends lost 5 bases at V and 5 bases at J; junction bases unmatched: 8. The germline V gene encodes CDR1 WNHNN and CDR2 SYGVQD (reference sequence). CDR3 length: 14 residues. The CDR3 spells CASSLTPGGTEAFF. The CDR3 DNA reads TGCGCCAGCAGTCTGACGCCAGGGGGAACTGAAGCTTTCTTT.

The chain links TRBV28 to TRBJ1-5; TRBD1 matches 7 bases. This CDR3 is built from 15 residues. The V gene's germline CDR1 is MDHEN and CDR2 SYDVKM. V shed 2 bases and J 5 bases; nucleotides not matched to a gene: 6. The CDR3 reads CASSLEWRGHQPQHF. DNA of the CDR3: TGTGCCAGCAGTTTAGAATGGAGGGGGCATCAGCCCCAGCATTTT. Full variable domain (rest looked up from reference TRBV28 and TRBJ1-5): DVKVTQSSRYLVKRTGEKVFLECVQDMDHENMFWYRQDPGLGLRLIYFSYDVKMKEKGDIPEGYSVSREKKERFSLILESASTNQTSMYLCASSLEWRGHQPQHFGDGTRLSIL.

The gene calls are TRBV27 and TRBJ2-7; 9 positions agree with TRBD1. Per the germline V gene, CDR1 is MNHEY and CDR2 is SMNVEV (reference sequence). J lost 1 base, V lost 4 bases, and 8 bases had no gene match. The length of the CDR3 is 16 residues. CDR3 nucleotides: TGTGCCAGCAGTTCCAGGACAGGGGCGGAATCCTACGAGCAGTACTTC. Residues: CASSSRTGAESYEQYF.

The chain links TRBV4-1 to TRBJ2-5, with TRBD2 as a possible D gene (5 bases). Trimming left V 4 bases short and J 5 bases short, with 14 bases between. This CDR3 has 14 residues. The germline CDR1 and CDR2 sequences are MGHRA and YSYEKL. The CDR3, as DNA: TGCGCCAGCAGCCCTCTTGGCGGAGGTGAGACCCAGTACTTC. Its translation is CASSPLGGGETQYF.